The sequence of this TCR beta chain was determined in a study of liver allograft versus peripheral blood T cells. For the study at large: Recipients' peripheral blood served as the comparator for T cell receptor repertoires in transplanted livers. Overall study results and limits: As reported, T cell receptor repertoires inside liver allografts differed from those present in peripheral blood.

Using its own MiXCR run on the reads, TCRdb lists one record per CDR3 protein. The data hold about 9,000 distinct CDR3 sequences, with over 14% observed a single time. In its sample, this clonotype ranks as medium-sized. Its antigen is unknown. The TCR originated in a human patient who had a liver transplant. Some T cells could come from the graft donor.

CDR3 nucleotide sequence: TGTGCCAGCGTCAATAGCGGGTTAAGCTCCTACGAGCAGTACTTC. This translates into CASVNSGLSSYEQYF. The chain uses TRBV6-1 and TRBJ2-7; the match to TRBD2 covers 7 bases. The CDR3 has 15 residues. The V segment lost 8 bases and the J segment 0 bases; nucleotides outside the gene matches: 10. CDR1 is MNHNS, CDR2 SASEGT, per germline.